This entry is about one T cell receptor beta chain. Per germline, CDR1 KGHSH and CDR2 LQKENI. This CDR3 has 16 amino acids. J lost 2 bases, V lost 4 bases, and 6 bases had no gene match. These data are taken from a study of technical replicates of blood from several donors. The repertoire was sequenced with immunoSEQ multiplex PCR; TCRdb's copy has only in-frame clones and lacks some. The sample has tens of thousands of clones, 88% seen once; the top ten hold about 4.7%. The chain links TRBV18 to TRBJ1-5; 9 positions match TRBD1. This receptor was obtained from a human donor in good health. Some clones in this sample may be carry-over from other donors' samples. The sample consisted of PBMCs. CDR3 sequence: CASSLTGGNGNQPQHF. CDR3 bases: TGTGCCAGCTCACTAACAGGGGGCAACGGCAATCAGCCCCAGCATTTT.